Shown below are 27 T cell receptor beta chains from a single sample sequenced in a study of T cells and Merkel cell carcinoma outcomes. TCRdb keeps only in-frame clones here, not all; method: immunoSEQ multiplex PCR. The sample holds a few thousand clones; around 90% are singletons and the top ten take approximately 1.9%. The sample consisted of tumor tissue from Merkel cell carcinoma. These receptors were taken from a human donor with Merkel cell carcinoma.

This sequence joins TRBV4-2 and TRBJ1-2; D is possibly TRBD1 (6 bases). Trimming pared 1 base from V and 2 bases from J, leaving 11 bases between. From germline, CDR1 is LGHNA and CDR2 YNFKEQ. The CDR3 runs to 15 residues. As DNA, the CDR3 is TGTGCCAGCAGCCAAGTAGCGGGACAAAACTATGGCTACACCTTC. Protein sequence: CASSQVAGQNYGYTF.

V is TRBV2 and J is TRBJ2-1, with 9 bases lining up with TRBD2. Germline CDR1 SNHLY, CDR2 FYNNEI. Losses at the gene ends were 4 bases for V and 3 bases for J; bases not matched to a gene: 4. The CDR3 contains 15 residues. The CDR3 DNA reads TGTGCCAGCAGTGCAGCTAGCGGGGTCTACAATGAGCAGTTCTTC. Amino acids: CASSAASGVYNEQFF.

This chain links TRBV11-2 with TRBJ2-5, with TRBD2 matching over 11 bases. With the DNA end fitting TRBJ2-7 better, the J assignment may be wrong. The CDR3 extends over 14 amino acids. CDR1 and CDR2 (germline): SGHAT, FQNNGV. The CDR3 nucleotides are TGTGCCAGCAGCTTACTAGCGGGGGGCCACGAGCAGTACTTC. It specifies CASSLLAGGHEQYF.

The chain couples TRBV7-8 to TRBJ1-5, with TRBD1 matching 7 bases. The ends lost 5 bases at V and 0 bases at J; junction bases unmatched: 7. CDR1 and CDR2 (germline): SGHVS, FQNEAQ. The CDR3 has 16 residues. This CDR3 reads CASSTGTVYSNQPQHF. In DNA form, the CDR3 reads TGTGCCAGCAGCACCGGGACAGTGTATAGCAATCAGCCCCAGCATTTT.

V usage is TRBV5-8 and J usage is TRBJ2-7, with 8 positions matching TRBD1. V shed 4 bases, J shed 5 bases, and the junction held 8 bases outside the gene matches. The CDR3 is made up of 14 amino acids. Germline-derived CDR1 and CDR2 are SGHTS and YDEGEE. The CDR3 coding sequence is TGTGCCAGCAGCATAGGACAGGGATATCACGAGCAGTACTTC. Amino acid sequence: CASSIGQGYHEQYF.

This chain joins TRBV7-6 and TRBJ1-2; a weak D match, TRBD1 (6 bases). This CDR3 comprises 13 residues. V shed 3 bases and J shed 5 bases, with 10 bases lying between them. Germline assignment: CDR1 SGHVS and CDR2 FNYEAQ. CDR3 region: CASSLGRGYGYTF. The CDR3 DNA reads TGTGCCAGCAGCTTGGGCAGGGGTTATGGCTACACCTTC.

The V call is TRBV10-3, the J call TRBJ2-1; 9 bases are a match to TRBD1. CDR1 and CDR2 (germline): ENHRY, SYGVKD. Trimming at V came to 2 bases and at J to 4 bases, leaving 3 bases not matched to a gene. CDR3 length: 15 amino acids. The CDR3 DNA reads TGTGCCATCAGTGAGAGGACAGGGGCTTACAATGAGCAGTTCTTC. It yields the protein CAISERTGAYNEQFF.

The gene calls are TRBV6-6 and TRBJ2-1; D is ambiguous. The CDR3 spans 13 residues. Germline V gene data show CDR1 as MNHNY and CDR2 as SVGAGI (reference sequence). V gave up 3 bases and J gave up 3 bases, with 6 bases separating them. Here the CDR3 reads CASSYLLYNEQFF. The CDR3 region has the DNA TGTGCCAGCAGTTATTTGCTCTACAATGAGCAGTTCTTC.

The rearrangement links TRBV7-8 to TRBJ2-1; no firm D call. CDR1 SGHVS and CDR2 FQNEAQ come from the germline V gene. V lost 1 base and J lost 5, with 12 bases in between. The CDR3 runs 15 residues. In DNA, the CDR3 is TGTGCCAGCAGCTTAGTCCCTTATCCAGACAATGAGCAGTTCTTC. It translates to CASSLVPYPDNEQFF.

This sequence joins TRBV7-2 and TRBJ1-4; D perhaps matches TRBD1 (5 bases). The CDR3 is 17 residues long. Trimming removed 5 bases at V and 5 bases at J, with 21 bases between. Looked up from germline, CDR1 is SGHTA and CDR2 is FQGNSA. The CDR3 DNA reads as TGTGCCAGCAGCCCCCCTGTATTAGGACACCGGAATGAAAAACTGTTTTTT. As protein: CASSPPVLGHRNEKLFF. The full variable domain, completed using reference TRBV7-2 and TRBJ1-4, is GAGVSQSPSNKVTEKGKDVELRCDPISGHTALYWYRQSLGQGLEFLIYFQGNSAPDKSGLPSDRFSAERTGGSVSTLTIQRTQQEDSAVYLCASSPPVLGHRNEKLFFGSGTQLSVL.

This clone was observed a handful of times. The chain is built from TRBV27 and TRBJ1-4; a weak D match, TRBD1 (5 bases). The CDR3 consists of 15 residues. Looked up from germline, CDR1 is MNHEY and CDR2 is SMNVEV (reference sequence). With 6 bases removed from V and 7 bases from J, the gap between germline ends came to 18 bases. For the CDR3, the DNA is TGTGCCAGCAGGCCAACAGGAATGCCTACTGAAAAACTGTTTTTT. It specifies CASRPTGMPTEKLFF.

J is TRBJ1-3 and V is TRBV19, with D unclear. CDR3 length equals 15 residues. Germline CDR1 is LNHDA and CDR2 is SQIVND (reference sequence). The V gene lost 10 bases and the J gene lost 0 bases, with 16 bases spanning the gap. CDR3 DNA: TGTGCCACCGGGGTGAGGGTGAGCTCTGGAAACACCATATATTTT. Its translation is CATGVRVSSGNTIYF.

The V gene is TRBV6-1, the J gene TRBJ1-5; D call uncertain. The CDR3 spans 15 residues. With 3 bases removed from V and 0 bases from J, the gap between germline ends came to 9 bases. Germline V gene sequence: CDR1 MNHNS, CDR2 SASEGT. In DNA, the CDR3 is TGTGCCAGCAGTGAGACCGGGGATAGCAATCAGCCCCAGCATTTT. Translating gives CASSETGDSNQPQHF.

The chain combines TRBV28 with TRBJ2-5; maybe TRBD2 (5 bases). The J call may be mistaken, given a closer DNA end match to TRBJ2-7. Looked up from germline, CDR1 is MDHEN and CDR2 is SYDVKM. The CDR3 runs 14 residues. CDR3 DNA sequence: TGTGCCACCGGCGAGACTACTCCACCCTACGAGCAGTACTTC. It specifies CATGETTPPYEQYF.

This chain joins TRBV7-3 and TRBJ1-1; D is perhaps TRBD1 (6 bases). Germline values: CDR1 SGHTA, CDR2 FQGTGA. Deletions cut 4 bases from V and 6 bases from J, with 21 bases between. This CDR3 has 16 amino acids. The CDR3 loop is CASSYSGRGKGAEAFF. Written as DNA, the CDR3 is TGTGCCAGCAGCTACTCCGGCAGGGGCAAGGGGGCTGAAGCTTTCTTT.

The chain has TRBV4-1 and TRBJ2-1; perhaps TRBD2 as D (6 bases). The CDR3 totals 16 residues. From germline, CDR1 is MGHRA and CDR2 YSYEKL. V lost 1 base to trimming and J lost 12 bases, with 22 bases between them. In DNA, the CDR3 is TGCGCCAGCAGCCAAGTAGGCTATGCGGCGGGGATTTCGCAGTTCTTC. Translation gives CASSQVGYAAGISQFF.

The chain uses TRBV19 and TRBJ1-5, with TRBD1 identical over 9 bases. This CDR3 has 14 amino acids. Germline CDR1 reads LNHDA; CDR2 reads SQIVND (reference sequence). The trim removed 6 bases at V and 6 bases at J, leaving 6 bases unmatched. CDR3 in amino acids: CASSLGTGFQPQHF. For the CDR3, the DNA is TGTGCCAGTAGCCTAGGGACAGGGTTTCAGCCCCAGCATTTT.

The CDR3 reads CATSREGGAEGTF. CDR3 DNA sequence: TGTGCCACCAGCAGAGAGGGGGGCGCAGAGGGCACCTTC. The genes are TRBV15 and TRBJ1-2; possible D gene TRBD1, 6 bases. V was pared by 0 bases and J by 13 bases, with 15 bases between. This CDR3 spans 13 amino acids. The germline V gene encodes CDR1 LNHNV and CDR2 YYDKDF (reference sequence).

The genes are TRBV27 and TRBJ2-1; D not certain. The germline V gene encodes CDR1 MNHEY and CDR2 SMNVEV (reference sequence). The CDR3 has 11 amino acids. V was cut by 6 bases and J by 5 bases, with 5 bases left in between. The CDR3 nucleotides are TGTGCCAGCAGAAAAAACAATGAGCAGTTCTTC. Its translation is CASRKNNEQFF.

This sequence joins TRBV5-4 and TRBJ1-3, with 8 positions matching TRBD1. With 4 bases clipped from V and 0 bases from J, the junction kept 6 bases outside the gene matches. Looked up from germline, CDR1 is SGHNT and CDR2 is YYREEE (reference sequence). This CDR3 contains 16 residues. As DNA, the CDR3 is TGTGCCAGCAGCAACGACAGGGGACCCTCTGGAAACACCATATATTTT. Translated, it gives CASSNDRGPSGNTIYF.

The J gene is TRBJ2-7, the V gene TRBV6-5; a weak D match, TRBD2 (7 bases). Germline values: CDR1 MNHEY, CDR2 SVGAGI. Trimming removed 4 bases at V and 5 bases at J, with 9 bases between. This CDR3 has 12 amino acids. The CDR3 bases are TGTGCCAGCAGTTCGGGGGGCCACGAGCAGTACTTC. Translated, it gives CASSSGGHEQYF.

This clone was seen only once. The gene calls are TRBV10-3 and TRBJ2-1; tentative D call: TRBD2 (6 bases). This CDR3 has 14 residues. The V end was cut by 2 bases, the J end by 9 bases, with 14 bases between. Germline V gene sequence: CDR1 ENHRY, CDR2 SYGVKD. DNA for the CDR3: TGTGCCATCAGTGAGCGTAACCTGGGGGGTGAGCAGTTCTTC. Protein product: CAISERNLGGEQFF.

The rearrangement links TRBV5-4 to TRBJ2-5; 7 bases line up with TRBD2. In germline, CDR1 is SGHNT, CDR2 YYREEE (reference sequence). V was clipped by 4 bases and J by 3 bases; unmatched bases: 18. The CDR3 is 18 amino acids. The CDR3 DNA sequence: TGTGCCAGCAGCCCCGGACGGAGAGTTCTAGCGGACGAAGAGACCCAGTACTTC. It is translated as CASSPGRRVLADEETQYF.

The J gene is TRBJ2-7, the V gene TRBV11-2; D unresolved. Trimming took off 4 bases at V and 9 bases at J, with 13 bases between the two ends. The germline CDR1 and CDR2 sequences are SGHAT and FQNNGV. The CDR3 spans 12 residues. The CDR3 protein is CASSSITGRQYF. CDR3 in DNA: TGTGCCAGCAGCTCCATAACGGGTCGGCAGTACTTC.

The chain uses TRBV29-1 and TRBJ2-1; 7 bases fit TRBD1. The CDR3 loop spans 15 amino acids. Germline lookup yields CDR1 SQVTM and CDR2 ANQGSEA. V lost 7 bases and J lost 1; bases outside the gene matches: 10. CDR3 nucleotides: TGCAGCGGGGGACAGTCCGAAACTTCCTACAATGAGCAGTTCTTC. It yields the protein CSGGQSETSYNEQFF.

The J gene is TRBJ1-1, the V gene TRBV18, with no clear D. The CDR3 has 15 amino acids. Trimming shortened V by 0 bases and J by 4 bases, and 12 bases separated the two germline ends. Germline assignment: CDR1 KGHSH and CDR2 LQKENI. The CDR3 loop is CASSPPPAFTTEAFF. The CDR3 DNA sequence: TGTGCCAGCTCACCACCTCCCGCTTTTACCACTGAAGCTTTCTTT.

The chain recombines TRBV6-4 with TRBJ1-1; unclear D gene. Trimming cost V 8 bases and J 0 bases, with 10 bases left between them. Germline CDR1 is MRHNA and CDR2 is SNTAGT. The CDR3 runs 13 residues. CDR3 DNA sequence: TGTGCCAGCGGGATTAACATGAACACTGAAGCTTTCTTT. It specifies CASGINMNTEAFF.